A single sample is the source of the 27 T cell receptor beta chains below, sequenced in a study of blood T cell repertoires in COVID-19. The protocol was immunoSEQ multiplex PCR, while the TCRdb copy is restricted to in-frame clones and leaves out a portion. The profile covers about 140,000 clones, with about 86% appearing a single time and 8.6% taken by the ten largest. Sequencing used peripheral blood. Receptors originate from a woman aged 45 to 65 with active or convalescent COVID-19.

This chain links TRBV7-3 with TRBJ2-1; no clear D. V dropped 5 bases and J dropped 1 base, with 9 bases sitting between them. The CDR3 consists of 14 residues. Germline V gene data show CDR1 as SGHTA and CDR2 as FQGTGA. The CDR3 here is CASSLTGSYNEQFF. Here the CDR3 DNA reads TGTGCCAGCAGCCTGACTGGTTCCTACAATGAGCAGTTCTTC. Based on the CDR3 plus reference TRBV7-3 and TRBJ2-1, the full variable domain is GAGVSQTPSNKVTEKGKYVELRCDPISGHTALYWYRQSLGQGPEFLIYFQGTGAADDSGLPNDRFFAVRPEGSVSTLKIQRTERGDSAVYLCASSLTGSYNEQFFGPGTRLTVL.

The rearrangement joins TRBV7-9 to TRBJ2-1, with TRBD2 identical over 9 bases. This CDR3 region has 15 residues. Germline CDR1 SEHNR, CDR2 FQNEAQ (reference sequence). Trimming removed 0 bases from V and 7 bases from J; junction bases left unmatched: 4. The CDR3 loop reads CASSLALAGLNEQFF. The DNA of the CDR3 is TGTGCCAGCAGCTTAGCCCTAGCGGGACTGAATGAGCAGTTCTTC.

This chain connects TRBV5-5 to TRBJ2-2, with no clear D. The CDR3 loop spans 15 amino acids. Germline assignment: CDR1 SGHKS and CDR2 YYEKEE (reference sequence). Trimming took 4 bases from V and 2 from J, leaving 12 bases between them. For the CDR3, the DNA is TGTGCCAGCAGCCCGGCGGATAGTAACACCGGGGAGCTGTTTTTT. It translates to CASSPADSNTGELFF.

V is TRBV5-1 and J is TRBJ2-5; TRBD1 agrees at 7 bases. The germline V gene has CDR1 SGHRS and CDR2 YFSETQ. The V and J ends lost 4 bases and 6 bases, in that order; junction bases with no gene match: 6. This CDR3 is 13 amino acids long. CDR3 DNA sequence: TGCGCCAGCAGCAGGGACAGCGAAAAGACCCAGTACTTC. Translating it yields CASSRDSEKTQYF.

This clone was detected once. This chain links TRBV30 with TRBJ1-2, with D perhaps TRBD1 (5 bases). The CDR3 contains 12 residues. Germline CDR1 is GTSNPN and CDR2 is SVGIG (reference sequence). Trimming shortened V by 2 bases and J by 4 bases, and 8 bases separated the two germline ends. The CDR3 region is CAWSQDSYGYTF. The DNA of the CDR3 is TGTGCCTGGAGTCAAGACAGCTATGGCTACACCTTC.

CDR3 protein: CASSQDWQAYNEKLFF. For the CDR3, the DNA is TGCGCCAGCAGCCAAGATTGGCAGGCCTATAATGAAAAACTGTTTTTT. V is TRBV4-3 and J is TRBJ1-4, with D unresolved. Trimming shortened V by 0 bases and J by 4 bases, and 12 bases separated the two germline ends. CDR3 length: 16 amino acids. Germline lookup yields CDR1 LGHNA and CDR2 YSLEER.

V is TRBV4-2 and J is TRBJ2-6; D ambiguous. With 5 bases removed from V and 0 bases from J, the gap between germline ends came to 8 bases. The CDR3 has 15 residues. In germline, CDR1 is LGHNA, CDR2 YNFKEQ. The CDR3 sequence is CASSARDSGANVLTF. The CDR3 region has the DNA TGTGCCAGCAGCGCCCGAGACTCTGGGGCCAACGTCCTGACTTTC.

V is TRBV3-1 (or the pseudogene TRBV3-2) and J is TRBJ2-5; 7 nucleotides match TRBD2. The CDR3 totals 16 residues. V shed 1 base and J 4 bases; nucleotides not matched to a gene: 9. CDR1 is LGHDT, CDR2 YNNKEL, per germline (reference sequence). The DNA for the CDR3 is TGTGCCAGCAGCCAAGGGACTAGTAGGGGATTAGAGACCCAGTACTTC. This codes for CASSQGTSRGLETQYF.

This clone was seen only once. The chain recombines TRBV5-1 with TRBJ2-1; 11 nucleotides line up with TRBD2. Germline CDR1 and CDR2: SGHRS and YFSETQ. There are 15 residues in the CDR3. With V trimmed by 0 bases and J by 9 bases, 5 bases remained unmatched. CDR3 nucleotide sequence: TGCGCCAGCAGCTTGGAGACTAGCGGGATAGTTGAGCAGTTCTTC. Translated, it gives CASSLETSGIVEQFF.

The chain employs TRBV6-2 or TRBV6-3 and TRBJ1-5, with TRBD1 matching over 9 bases. Per the germline V gene, CDR1 is MNHEY and CDR2 is SVGEGT. V shed 0 bases, J shed 7 bases, and the junction held 13 bases outside the gene matches. The CDR3 totals 18 residues. CDR3 amino acids: CASSYSAGETGGRQPQHF. For the CDR3, the DNA is TGTGCCAGCAGTTACTCGGCAGGTGAAACAGGGGGCAGGCAGCCCCAGCATTTT.

The chain couples TRBV6-5 to TRBJ1-5, with 10 bases that match TRBD1. The length of the CDR3 is 15 residues. CDR1 MNHEY and CDR2 SVGAGI come from the germline V gene. Trimming removed 5 bases from V and 5 bases from J; junction bases left unmatched: 6. The DNA of the CDR3 is TGTGCCAGCAGTACCCTCGACAGGGGGCATCAGCCCCAGCATTTT. The encoded protein is CASSTLDRGHQPQHF.

The chain combines TRBV18 with TRBJ2-3; TRBD2 matches 11 bases. This CDR3 has 20 amino acids. The junction had 17 bases not matched to a gene; V was cut back by 6 bases and J by 0 bases. Germline V gives CDR1 KGHSH, CDR2 LQKENI. The CDR3 is CASSLTTVSLAGGSTDTQYF. In DNA, the CDR3 is TGTGCCAGCTCCCTAACCACCGTCTCCCTAGCGGGAGGAAGCACAGATACGCAGTATTTT.

The rearrangement joins TRBV4-3 to TRBJ2-1; weak D call: TRBD2 (5 bases). The CDR3 sequence is 16 residues long. V was cut by 0 bases and J by 4 bases, with 13 bases left in between. Germline values: CDR1 LGHNA, CDR2 YSLEER. CDR3 coding DNA: TGCGCCAGCAGCCAAGAAACCCACCGGGGTTACAATGAGCAGTTCTTC. It specifies CASSQETHRGYNEQFF.

This clone has only one observation. At one of its ends the junction is not consistent with the germline gene, which may arise from a read error. This chain connects TRBV7-7 to TRBJ2-2; 11 positions agree with TRBD2. This CDR3 comprises 19 residues. Germline CDR1 SSHAT, CDR2 FNYEAQ (reference sequence). The CDR3 spells CASSLKPPSGGHGVGELFF. The DNA of the CDR3 is TGTGCTAGCAGCTTAAAGCCACCTAGCGGGGGGCACGGTGTCGGGGAGCTGTTTTTT.

Worth noting for this clone: Other DNA variants within this sample encode the same CDR3. The chain carries TRBV2 and TRBJ1-3; 11 bases are shared with TRBD1. This CDR3 has 14 amino acids. The germline V gene has CDR1 SNHLY and CDR2 FYNNEI. V shed 6 bases, J shed 6 bases, and the junction held 4 bases outside the gene matches. The CDR3 DNA reads TGTGCCAGCAGGAGGACAGGGGGCGTAAACACCATATATTTT. This translates into CASRRTGGVNTIYF.

This clone has a single count. The rearrangement links TRBV6-5 to TRBJ1-3, with D perhaps matching TRBD1 (5 bases). There are 16 residues in the CDR3. The germline CDR1 and CDR2 sequences are MNHEY and SVGAGI. V was shortened by 4 bases and J by 2 bases, with 15 bases between the two germline ends. The CDR3 DNA sequence: TGTGCCAGCAGTTGGGGACTGCCAGGCACTGGAAACACCATATATTTT. It translates to CASSWGLPGTGNTIYF.

The V and J genes are TRBV14 and TRBJ2-1, with 9 bases identical to TRBD2. The CDR3 has 17 amino acids. Germline V CDR1 and CDR2: SGHDN, FVKESK. Trimming took 5 bases from V and 5 from J; bases not matched to a gene: 13. CDR3 sequence: CASSYTQGSGRNNEQFF. The CDR3 DNA is TGTGCCAGCAGCTACACGCAGGGGAGCGGGAGGAACAATGAGCAGTTCTTC.

This clone has only one observation. This chain connects TRBV5-1 to TRBJ1-1; weak D call: TRBD1 (6 bases). Germline V gene lookup returns CDR1 SGHRS and CDR2 YFSETQ. The CDR3 is made up of 15 amino acids. Trimming stripped 3 bases from V and 0 bases from J, with 12 bases between. The CDR3 protein is CASSSDRIMNTEAFF. The DNA of the CDR3 is TGCGCCAGCAGCTCGGACAGAATCATGAACACTGAAGCTTTCTTT. Using reference TRBV5-1 and TRBJ1-1 for the parts outside the CDR3, the full variable domain is KAGVTQTPRYLIKTRGQQVTLSCSPISGHRSVSWYQQTPGQGLQFLFEYFSETQRNKGNFPGRFSGRQFSNSRSEMNVSTLELGDSALYLCASSSDRIMNTEAFFGQGTRLTVV.

This chain connects TRBV12-5 to TRBJ1-1; TRBD1 matches at 8 bases. V trimming: 3 bases; J trimming: 10 bases; junction bases outside the gene matches: 1. The germline V gene encodes CDR1 LGHNT and CDR2 FRNRAP. This CDR3 is 11 amino acids long. This CDR3 reads CASGFGQGAFF. As DNA, the CDR3 is TGTGCTAGTGGTTTCGGACAGGGAGCTTTCTTT.

In DNA form, the CDR3 reads TGTGCCAGCAGTGAACAGGGCAATCAGCCCCAGCATTTT. It is translated as CASSEQGNQPQHF. The V gene is TRBV27, the J gene TRBJ1-5, with D possibly matching TRBD1 (5 bases). This CDR3 is built from 13 residues. V was trimmed by 5 bases and J by 2 bases, leaving 7 bases between them. Germline CDR1 and CDR2: MNHEY and SMNVEV (reference sequence).

This chain joins TRBV4-3 and TRBJ2-7, with 10 nucleotides matching TRBD1. With 0 bases clipped from V and 6 bases from J, the junction kept 5 bases outside the gene matches. This CDR3 region has 15 residues. The germline V gene encodes CDR1 LGHNA and CDR2 YSLEER. The CDR3 DNA follows: TGCGCCAGCAGCCAAGAGTGGGGACAGGGGCGCGAGCAGTACTTC. Amino acids: CASSQEWGQGREQYF.

This clone has a single count. This sequence joins TRBV11-2 and TRBJ2-7, with a tentative D call TRBD2 (5 bases). This CDR3 has 14 amino acids. Germline V gene lookup returns CDR1 SGHAT and CDR2 FQNNGV. Trimming shortened V by 5 bases and J by 2 bases, and 13 bases separated the two germline ends. The CDR3 DNA sequence: TGTGCCAGCAGCCTAGGTGGAGGCCCCTACGAGCAGTACTTC. It yields the protein CASSLGGGPYEQYF.

V is TRBV29-1 and J is TRBJ2-3; 7 bases are shared with TRBD1. The CDR3 has 14 residues. In germline, CDR1 is SQVTM, CDR2 ANQGSEA. The CDR3 sequence is CSIQGSTGPDTQYF. Written as DNA, the CDR3 is TGCAGTATCCAAGGATCGACAGGGCCAGATACGCAGTATTTT.

CDR3 region: CASSFARGTEAFF. CDR3 DNA: TGTGCCAGCAGCTTTGCCAGGGGCACTGAAGCTTTCTTT. The genes are TRBV11-3 and TRBJ1-1, with D perhaps matching TRBD1 (6 bases). The CDR3 is made up of 13 amino acids. Trimming cost V 3 bases and J 4 bases, with 9 bases left between them. Germline V gene lookup returns CDR1 SGHNT and CDR2 YENEEA.

The chain couples TRBV28 to TRBJ2-7; D is uncertain. V was shortened by 4 bases and J by 6 bases, with 10 bases between the two germline ends. CDR1 and CDR2 from the germline V gene are MDHEN and SYDVKM. There are 12 residues in the CDR3. The CDR3 here is CASSSLLSEQYF. The DNA for the CDR3 is TGTGCCAGCAGTTCGTTACTATCCGAGCAGTACTTC.

This clone was recorded a few times. The rearrangement uses TRBV29-1 and TRBJ1-3; D not resolved. This CDR3 contains 12 residues. Trimming removed 4 bases at V and 4 bases at J, with 8 bases between. Germline V lookup: CDR1 SQVTM, CDR2 ANQGSEA. The CDR3 sequence is CSVGVGGNTIYF. The CDR3 DNA follows: TGCAGCGTTGGGGTGGGCGGAAACACCATATATTTT.

V usage is TRBV15 and J usage is TRBJ1-5; the D is unclear. Trimming cost V 0 bases and J 0 bases, with 9 bases left between them. The CDR3 sequence is 16 residues long. Germline V lookup: CDR1 LNHNV, CDR2 YYDKDF (reference sequence). CDR3 loop: CATSRDWQASNQPQHF. The CDR3 DNA follows: TGTGCCACCAGCAGAGATTGGCAGGCTAGCAATCAGCCCCAGCATTTT.